The source of this TCR beta chain is a study of CD8 T cells in Susac syndrome. The CDR3 runs 13 residues. Looked up from germline, CDR1 is DFQATT and CDR2 is SNEGSKA (reference sequence). V gave up 4 bases and J gave up 0 bases; unmatched junction bases: 3. A quantity of about 0.5 to 1 ug RNA underwent reverse transcription using random hexamers. One entry per CDR3 protein, called by TCRdb with MiXCR from the immunoSEQ multiplex PCR reads. Here the sample spans some 110,000 distinct CDR3 sequences, roughly 94% being singletons. This chain joins TRBV20-1 and TRBJ2-7; the match to TRBD1 covers 7 bases. This receptor was identified in a human donor with Susac syndrome. The source material was CD8+ T cells from PBMCs. The CDR3 loop is CSAKDRVSYEQYF. The CDR3 DNA sequence: TGCAGTGCTAAAGACAGGGTCTCCTACGAGCAGTACTTC.